The clone carrying this T cell receptor (beta chain) has only a few counts. The entry originates in a study of blood T cell repertoires in COVID-19. The authors' processing: How many nucleated cells were present was estimated from reference gene primer amplification. The protocol was immunoSEQ multiplex PCR, while the TCRdb copy is restricted to in-frame clones and leaves out a portion. V and J calls and clone size are given by that table; D and trimming were obtained from the DNA. The sample yields around 300,000 clones, 83% seen once. V was pared by 0 bases and J by 9 bases, with 9 bases between. The CDR3 has 13 amino acids. CDR1 is LGHDT, CDR2 YNNKEL, per germline (reference sequence).

Sample: peripheral blood. The gene calls are TRBV3-1 (or the pseudogene TRBV3-2) and TRBJ1-5; D is perhaps TRBD1 (5 bases). The source of this sequence is a woman between 50 and 59 years old who had recovered from COVID-19. The CDR3 loop reads CASSQDRGPPQHF. The CDR3 DNA reads as TGTGCCAGCAGCCAAGATAGGGGTCCGCCCCAGCATTTT.